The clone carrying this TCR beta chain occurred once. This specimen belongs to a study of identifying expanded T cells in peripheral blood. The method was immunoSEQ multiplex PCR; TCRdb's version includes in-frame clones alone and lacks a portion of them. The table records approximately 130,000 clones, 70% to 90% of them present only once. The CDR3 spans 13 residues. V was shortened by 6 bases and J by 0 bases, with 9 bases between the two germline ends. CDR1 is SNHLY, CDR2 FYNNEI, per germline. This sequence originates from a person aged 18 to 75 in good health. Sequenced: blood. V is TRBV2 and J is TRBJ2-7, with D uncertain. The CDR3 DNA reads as TGTGCCAGCAGCGGATCTTCCTCCTACGAGCAGTACTTC. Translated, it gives CASSGSSSYEQYF.